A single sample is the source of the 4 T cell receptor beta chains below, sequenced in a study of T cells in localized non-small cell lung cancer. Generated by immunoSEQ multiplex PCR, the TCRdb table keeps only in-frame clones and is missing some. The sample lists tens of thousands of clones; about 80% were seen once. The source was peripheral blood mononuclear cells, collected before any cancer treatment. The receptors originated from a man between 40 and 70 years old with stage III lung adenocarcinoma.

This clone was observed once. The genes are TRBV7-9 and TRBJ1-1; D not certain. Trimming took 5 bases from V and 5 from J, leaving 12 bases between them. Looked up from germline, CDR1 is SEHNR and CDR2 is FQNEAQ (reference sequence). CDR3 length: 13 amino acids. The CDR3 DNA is TGTGCCAGCAGCACAACTCTACTAACTGAAGCTTTCTTT. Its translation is CASSTTLLTEAFF.

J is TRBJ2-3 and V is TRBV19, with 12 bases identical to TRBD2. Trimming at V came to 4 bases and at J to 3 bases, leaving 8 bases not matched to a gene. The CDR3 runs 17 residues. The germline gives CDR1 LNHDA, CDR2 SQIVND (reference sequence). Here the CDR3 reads CASSRGLAGLGTDTQYF. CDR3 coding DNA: TGTGCCAGTAGTAGAGGACTAGCGGGGTTGGGGACAGATACGCAGTATTTT.

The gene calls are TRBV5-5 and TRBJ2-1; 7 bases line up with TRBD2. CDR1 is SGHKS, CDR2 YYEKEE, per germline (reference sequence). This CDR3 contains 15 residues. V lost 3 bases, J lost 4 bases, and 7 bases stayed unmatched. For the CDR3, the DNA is TGTGCCAGCAGCTCAGCGAGGGAGGGTTACAATGAGCAGTTCTTC. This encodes CASSSAREGYNEQFF.

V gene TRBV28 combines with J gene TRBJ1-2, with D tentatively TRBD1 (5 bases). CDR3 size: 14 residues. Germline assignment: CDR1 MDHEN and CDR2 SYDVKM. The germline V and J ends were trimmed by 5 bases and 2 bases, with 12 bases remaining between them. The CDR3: CASSPGSGNYGYTF. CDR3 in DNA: TGTGCCAGCAGTCCAGGGTCGGGGAACTATGGCTACACCTTC.